This T cell receptor (beta chain) was sequenced for a study of blood T cell repertoires in COVID-19. In the study's own analysis: Estimates of nucleated cell counts were drawn from the amplification of reference gene primers. The protocol was immunoSEQ multiplex PCR, while the TCRdb copy is restricted to in-frame clones and leaves out a portion. V, J and clone size derive from that table, while D and trimming were established from the DNA sequence. Counted here are more than 250,000 clones, around 86% occurring once; the ten biggest clones make up 1%. The CDR3 spans 13 residues. CDR1 LGHDT and CDR2 YNNKEL come from the germline V gene (reference sequence). V lost 4 bases and J 1 base, leaving 7 bases between the germline ends.

Sequencing used peripheral blood. The chain is built from TRBV3-1 (or the pseudogene TRBV3-2) and TRBJ2-5; D unclear. The receptor's source is a man aged 45-65 years with active or convalescent COVID-19. The CDR3 loop reads CASSPSGQETQYF. CDR3 DNA sequence: TGTGCCAGCAGCCCATCGGGCCAAGAGACCCAGTACTTC.